These T cell receptor beta chains were read from a single sample in a study of blood T cell repertoires in COVID-19. This table comes from immunoSEQ multiplex PCR, and its TCRdb copy is limited to in-frame clones, with some not included. The table lists 84,000 or so clones, over 70% of them singletons, with around 12% in the top ten. Sample: peripheral blood. Receptor source: a woman aged 40-49 years with active or convalescent COVID-19. Each CDR3 is given with its conserved first and last residue. D genes are given only for firm matches. Clone size is stated in some rows and not others, as once, few, many or a class when expanded.

>few|TRBJ2-3|TRBV11-2|15|NA
TGTGCCAGCAGCTTAGTAAACACAGGAATAGATACGCAGTATTTT
CASSLVNTGIDTQYF
>NA|TRBJ2-5|TRBV7-9|13|NA
TGTGCCAGCAGCTTTTCAGGGCGAGAGACCCAGTACTTC
CASSFSGRETQYF
>NA|TRBJ2-1|TRBV4-2|14|TRBD1
TGTGCCAGCAGCCAACGGGACAGGGATGGAGAGCAGTTCTTC
CASSQRDRDGEQFF
>NA|TRBJ2-1|TRBV19|22|TRBD2
TGTGCCAGTAGTCCACCCTCTGGACACGGGATCATCGGACTAGCGGACGACAATGAGCAGTTCTTC
CASSPPSGHGIIGLADDNEQFF
>NA|TRBJ2-7|TRBV7-2|15|NA
TGTGCCAGCAGCTTAGCGTCAGGAAGGGGCGACGAGCAGTACTTC
CASSLASGRGDEQYF
>NA|TRBJ1-1|TRBV6-5|14|NA
TGTGCCAGCAGATCAGGGATAGCGAACACTGAAGCTTTCTTT
CASRSGIANTEAFF
>NA|TRBJ1-2|TRBV7-9|12|NA
TGTGCCAGCAGCTTGAGGGACTATGGCTACACCTTC
CASSLRDYGYTF
>NA|TRBJ2-1|TRBV6-2/TRBV6-3|15|TRBD2
TGTGCCAGCAGTTTATCACTAGCGGGTTACAATGAGCAGTTCTTC
CASSLSLAGYNEQFF
>NA|TRBJ2-2|TRBV27|15|TRBD2
TGTGCCAGCAGTCCAGGACTAGCAGGCACCGGGGAGCTGTTTTTT
CASSPGLAGTGELFF
>NA|TRBJ1-5|TRBV6-6|17|TRBD1
TGTGCCAGCAGTCACAGGGGCTCCCCGTATAGCAATCAGCCCCAGCATTTT
CASSHRGSPYSNQPQHF
>NA|TRBJ1-2|TRBV21-1|16|NA
TGTGCCAGCAGCAAACGGTACAGGGGAGGCCCCTATGGCTACACCTTC
CASSKRYRGGPYGYTF
>NA|TRBJ2-7|TRBV2|14|TRBD1
TGTGCCAGCAGTGAAGGCAGGGGGAGCTACGAGCAGTACTTC
CASSEGRGSYEQYF
>once|TRBJ2-5|TRBV6-1|13|TRBD1
TGTGCCAGCAGTGAAGGGGGACAGGGGACCCAGTACTTC
CASSEGGQGTQYF
>NA|TRBJ1-4|TRBV5-4|15|TRBD1
TGTGCCAGCAGCTTAGGGACAGGGTGGGATGAAAAACTGTTTTTT
CASSLGTGWDEKLFF
>NA|TRBJ2-5|TRBV6-5|15|TRBD1
TGTGCCAGCAGTTGGACAGGTGGGGAACAAGAGACCCAGTACTTC
CASSWTGGEQETQYF
>NA|TRBJ2-7|TRBV10-3|16|TRBD2
TGTGCCATCAGCGGGACTAGCGGGAGGGCCGGGGACGAGCAGTACTTC
CAISGTSGRAGDEQYF
>few|TRBJ2-4|TRBV5-6|15|TRBD2
TGTGCCAGCAGCTTTGCACTAGCGGGATCGAACATTCAGTACTTC
CASSFALAGSNIQYF
>few|TRBJ2-7|TRBV7-2|13|TRBD2
TGTGCCAGCAGCCAGACTAGCGGGGGGACGCAGTACTTC
CASSQTSGGTQYF
>NA|TRBJ1-4|TRBV7-8|15|NA
TGTGCCAGCAGCCCCCCGGGACACAGAAATGAAAAACTGTTTTTT
CASSPPGHRNEKLFF
>once|TRBJ2-7|TRBV4-1|15|NA
TGCGCCAGCAGCCAAGAAATTTCACTAGTTCTCGAGCAGTACTTC
CASSQEISLVLEQYF
>NA|TRBJ1-5|TRBV2|17|TRBD1
TGTGCCAGCAGTCATTCGGACAGGGGGCTAAAGAATCAGCCCCAGCATTTT
CASSHSDRGLKNQPQHF
>NA|TRBJ2-7|TRBV7-2|13|NA
TGTGCCAGCAGCTCCCAACGGGGTTACGAGCAGTACTTC
CASSSQRGYEQYF
>NA|TRBJ2-1|TRBV18|15|NA
TGTGCCAGCTCACCGCCTGTTGTACAAACCAATGAGCAGTTCTTC
CASSPPVVQTNEQFF
>few|TRBJ1-5|TRBV27|16|TRBD1
TGTGCCAGCAGTTTGAATAGACAGGGTAGCAATCAGCCCCAGCATTTT
CASSLNRQGSNQPQHF
>NA|TRBJ1-5|TRBV10-3|13|NA
TGTGCCATCAGTGAGTCGTCGGGGCAGCCCCAGCATTTT
CAISESSGQPQHF
>NA|TRBJ1-4|TRBV11-2|14|NA
TGTGCCAGCAGCTCCCAACGCGGGGGGGAAAAACTGTTTTTT
CASSSQRGGEKLFF
>NA|TRBJ2-1|TRBV5-4|15|NA
TGTGCCAGCAGCTTGGCCCGAAGCCTCTACAATGAGCAGTTCTTC
CASSLARSLYNEQFF
>NA|TRBJ1-3|TRBV12-3/TRBV12-4|13|NA
TGTGCCAGCAGTCCGGGATCGGGAAACACCATATATTTT
CASSPGSGNTIYF
>NA|TRBJ1-2|TRBV5-5|14|TRBD1
TGTGCCAGCAGTCAGGACAGGGGTGTTTATGGCTACACCTTC
CASSQDRGVYGYTF
>once|TRBJ1-1|TRBV2|15|NA
TGTGCCAGCAGCTCAGGGTTGGGATTGAACACTGAAGCTTTCTTT
CASSSGLGLNTEAFF
>NA|TRBJ1-2|TRBV18|23|NA
TGTGCCAGCTCACCACCGATAATCTCAGCAATGATGAGCTTGAAGGAACTAAACTATGGCTACACCTTC
CASSPPIISAMMSLKELNYGYTF
>NA|TRBJ1-1|TRBV5-1|12|NA
TGCGCCAGCAGCGCACAAAACACTGAAGCTTTCTTT
CASSAQNTEAFF
>NA|TRBJ1-1|TRBV6-5|14|NA
TGTGCCAGCACCCATGGTCGAGGAATCCTTGAAGCTTTCTTT
CASTHGRGILEAFF
>NA|TRBJ1-2|TRBV12-1|14|NA
TGTGCCAGCAGCGCCTTGGAGGGTAGTTACGGCTACACCTTC
CASSALEGSYGYTF
>NA|TRBJ2-7|TRBV28|17|TRBD1
TGTGCCAGCAGTTCCCACCTCGACAGGGCCTACGGCTACGAGCAGTACTTC
CASSSHLDRAYGYEQYF
>NA|TRBJ1-1|TRBV6-6|14|NA
TGTGCCAGCAGTCCAGTCGGCGGCGGGGCTGAAGCTTTCTTT
CASSPVGGGAEAFF
>few|TRBJ2-5|TRBV10-2|13|NA
TGCGCCAGCAGTGAGCAGGGCTACGAGACCCAGTACTTC
CASSEQGYETQYF
>NA|TRBJ2-2|TRBV24-1|17|NA
TGTGCCACCAGTGACTTCGGAGGAGGTGCGCGCACCGGGGAGCTGTTTTTT
CATSDFGGGARTGELFF
>NA|TRBJ2-7|TRBV18|16|TRBD1
TGTGCCAGCTCACCCCCTTCGGGGACAGGGTCCTACGAGCAGTACTTC
CASSPPSGTGSYEQYF
>NA|TRBJ2-1|TRBV6-5|15|TRBD2
TGTGCCAGCAGTTATGGGGCTAGCGGGCTCAATGAGCAGTTCTTC
CASSYGASGLNEQFF
>few|TRBJ2-7|TRBV19|15|TRBD2
TGTGCCAGTAGTATGGTTGAGGGACTAGCGTTCGAGCAGTACTTC
CASSMVEGLAFEQYF
>NA|TRBJ1-5|TRBV23-1|19|NA
TGCGCCAGCAGTTTTAACAGGGATATTCCCGCTTATAGCAATCAGCCCCAGCATTTT
CASSFNRDIPAYSNQPQHF
>NA|TRBJ2-7|TRBV3-1/TRBV3-2|15|NA
TGTGCCAGCAGCCAAGGGCCTAGTACCTCCTACGAGCAGTACTTC
CASSQGPSTSYEQYF
>NA|TRBJ2-1|TRBV5-1|17|TRBD2
TGCGCCAGCAGCTTGGCCCAATGGACTAGCTTTGGCTATGAGCAGTTCTTC
CASSLAQWTSFGYEQFF
>NA|TRBJ1-5|TRBV28|18|TRBD1
TGTGCCAGCAGACCCAGACAGGGGCGACCTTATAGCAATCAGCCCCAGCATTTT
CASRPRQGRPYSNQPQHF